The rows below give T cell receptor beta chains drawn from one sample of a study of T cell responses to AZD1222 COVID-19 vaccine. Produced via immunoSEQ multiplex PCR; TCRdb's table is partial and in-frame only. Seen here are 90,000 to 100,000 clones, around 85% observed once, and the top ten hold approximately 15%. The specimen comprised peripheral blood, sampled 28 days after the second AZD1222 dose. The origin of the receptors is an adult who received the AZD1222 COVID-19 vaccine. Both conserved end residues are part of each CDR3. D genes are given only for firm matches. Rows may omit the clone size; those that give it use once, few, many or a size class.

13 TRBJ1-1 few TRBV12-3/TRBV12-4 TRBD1 TGTGCCAGCAGTTTTACAGGGGATTCTGAAGCTTTCTTT CASSFTGDSEAFF
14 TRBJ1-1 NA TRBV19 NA TGTGCCAGTACGAAGGGCTCTCTGGGGACTGAAGCTTTCTTT CASTKGSLGTEAFF
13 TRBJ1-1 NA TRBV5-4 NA TGTGCCAGCACCGGTGGGGCGGGGACTGAAGCTTTCTTT CASTGGAGTEAFF
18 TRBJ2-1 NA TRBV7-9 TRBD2 TGTGCCAGCAGCCCGACTAGCGGGGCCCACGTCAAACCCAATGAGCAGTTCTTC CASSPTSGAHVKPNEQFF
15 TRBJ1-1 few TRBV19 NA TGTGCCAGTAGTATGTTTTGGGGGTTGAACACTGAAGCTTTCTTT CASSMFWGLNTEAFF
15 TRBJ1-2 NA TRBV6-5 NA TGTGCCAGCAGTTTCTCGGGGGCGAGTCTACGGGGCTACACCTTC CASSFSGASLRGYTF
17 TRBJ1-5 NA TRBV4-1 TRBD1 TGCGCCAGCAGCCAATTTATCGGACAGGGTAGCAATCAGCCCCAGCATTTT CASSQFIGQGSNQPQHF
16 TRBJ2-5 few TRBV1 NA TGCACCAGCAGCCATCCAGGGACTAGCGGACAAGAGACCCAGTACTTC CTSSHPGTSGQETQYF
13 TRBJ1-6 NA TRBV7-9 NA TGTGCCAGCAGCTTAGAACGGGATTCACCCCTCCACTTT CASSLERDSPLHF
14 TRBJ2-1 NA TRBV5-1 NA TGCGCCAGCAGCTTCAGGGGAAATTACAATGAGCAGTTCTTC CASSFRGNYNEQFF
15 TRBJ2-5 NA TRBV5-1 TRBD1 TGCGCCAGCAGCTTGGGGGACAGGGGAGGGGAGACCCAGTACTTC CASSLGDRGGETQYF
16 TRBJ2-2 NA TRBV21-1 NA TGTGCCAGCAGCAATCCGGGACAGGGGGTATACGGGGAGCTGTTTTTT CASSNPGQGVYGELFF
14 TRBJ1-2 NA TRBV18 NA TGTGCCAGCTCACCGGAAAACAGTAACTATGGCTACACCTTC CASSPENSNYGYTF
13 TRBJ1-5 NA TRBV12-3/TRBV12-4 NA TGTGCCAGCAGTTTGGGAAGGAATCAGCCCCAGCATTTT CASSLGRNQPQHF
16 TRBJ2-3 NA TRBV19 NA TGTGCCAGTAGTATTTTCGGCGGTTCTAGCACAGATACGCAGTATTTT CASSIFGGSSTDTQYF
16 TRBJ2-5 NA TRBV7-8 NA TGTGCCAGCAGCTTAGTGAGGCGGGTGTCCGGAGAGACCCAGTACTTC CASSLVRRVSGETQYF
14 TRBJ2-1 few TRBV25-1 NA TGTGCCAGCAGCCCCTCAGGGGGGGTTGGTGAGCAGTTCTTC CASSPSGGVGEQFF
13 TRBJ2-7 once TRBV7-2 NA TGTGCCAGCAGCCGCCCATTCTCCTACGAGCAGTACTTC CASSRPFSYEQYF
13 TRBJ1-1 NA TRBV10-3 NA TGTGCCATCAGAACCTTCCGGGACACTGAAGCTTTCTTT CAIRTFRDTEAFF
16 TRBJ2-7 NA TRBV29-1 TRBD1 TGCAGCGTGACCGGGACAGGGGTTTTCGCCACCTACGAGCAGTACTTC CSVTGTGVFATYEQYF
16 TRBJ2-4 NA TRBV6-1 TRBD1 TGTGCCAGCAGTGAATACGGGACAGGGGGAGAAAACATTCAGTACTTC CASSEYGTGGENIQYF
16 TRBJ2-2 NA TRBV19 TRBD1 TGTGCCAGTAGTGGGACAGGGGGCGTGTTAAGCGGGGAGCTGTTTTTT CASSGTGGVLSGELFF
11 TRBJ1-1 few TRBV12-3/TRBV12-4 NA TGTGCCAGCAGTTTGGTTGAAGAAGCTTTCTTT CASSLVEEAFF
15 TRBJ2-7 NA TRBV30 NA TGTGCCTGGAGTAAAGGGAGGGGACAACTTTACGAGCAGTACTTC CAWSKGRGQLYEQYF
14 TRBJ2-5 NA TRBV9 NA TGTGCCAGCAGCGTAACGGGGGCCGGGGAGACCCAGTACTTC CASSVTGAGETQYF
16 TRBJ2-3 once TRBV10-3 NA TGTGCCATCAGTGAGTTTTCCCCGAGCCGCACAGATACGCAGTATTTT CAISEFSPSRTDTQYF
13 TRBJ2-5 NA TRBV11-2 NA TGTGCCAGCAGCTTAGATATGGGAGAGACCCAGTACTTC CASSLDMGETQYF
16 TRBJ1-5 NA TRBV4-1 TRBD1 TGCGCCAGCAGCCAACCCGACAGGGGGAACAATCAGCCCCAGCATTTT CASSQPDRGNNQPQHF
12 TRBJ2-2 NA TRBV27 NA TGTGCCAGCAGTTCGAACACCGGGGAGCTGTTTTTT CASSSNTGELFF